This paragraph reports one T cell receptor (beta chain). Its target is unknown. The sample is drawn from a study of cytomegalovirus exposure and HLA in healthy donors. Study in general: A subsequent analysis stated that the approximately 110 validation repertoires were run on the same platform as the approximately 700 first-cohort repertoires.

Assay used: immunoSEQ multiplex PCR; TCRdb lists only in-frame clones, some missing. The profile covers more than 100,000 clones, with about 88% appearing a single time and approximately 1.3% taken by the ten largest. Trimming removed 4 bases from V and 1 base from J; junction bases left unmatched: 8. Germline values: CDR1 SGHNT, CDR2 YYREEE (reference sequence). The CDR3 length is 16 residues. Study conclusions and caveats: It was confirmed in vitro that three of the CMV-associated chains were specific for CMV antigens.

V is TRBV5-4 and J is TRBJ2-3; 8 positions match TRBD1. Specimen: PBMCs. This receptor was obtained from a young man in good health and CMV-seronegative. The CDR3 DNA follows: TGTGCCAGCAGCCCGAAGACAGGGGTAGGCACAGATACGCAGTATTTT. Translating it yields CASSPKTGVGTDTQYF.